The next 31 T cell receptor beta chains were all read from a single sample in a study of cytomegalovirus exposure and HLA in healthy donors. Primers: 60 Vbeta forward and 13 Jbeta reverse. Libraries were prepared by immunoSEQ multiplex PCR; TCRdb keeps only in-frame clonotypes and omits some of them. This sample carries over 150,000 clones, 75% of them seen once, and the ten largest clones take almost 3%. The sample taken for sequencing was PBMCs. All receptors come from a woman aged 45-59 years in good health and CMV-seropositive.

This chain connects TRBV6-1 to TRBJ1-5; 7 bases agree with TRBD1. The CDR3 loop spans 15 amino acids. The V segment lost 7 bases and the J segment 2 bases; nucleotides outside the gene matches: 8. Per germline, CDR1 MNHNS and CDR2 SASEGT. This CDR3 reads CASTQGRGGNQPQHF. DNA for the CDR3: TGTGCCAGCACACAGGGGCGGGGAGGCAATCAGCCCCAGCATTTT.

The gene calls are TRBV15 and TRBJ1-1; tentative D call: TRBD1 (6 bases). The CDR3 has 13 residues. Germline V gene data show CDR1 as LNHNV and CDR2 as YYDKDF (reference sequence). The germline V and J ends were trimmed by 5 bases and 5 bases, with 12 bases remaining between them. CDR3 residues: CATSVQQGTEAFF. The CDR3, as DNA: TGTGCCACCAGCGTTCAACAGGGTACTGAAGCTTTCTTT.

This chain joins TRBV11-2 and TRBJ1-6; D is perhaps TRBD1 (6 bases). Per germline, CDR1 SGHAT and CDR2 FQNNGV. CDR3 length: 13 amino acids. Trimming removed 4 bases from V and 12 bases from J, with 13 bases in between. The CDR3 protein is CASSSQGSQPLHF. CDR3 coding DNA: TGTGCCAGCAGCTCCCAGGGGAGCCAACCCCTCCACTTT. The whole variable domain, filled in from reference TRBV11-2 and TRBJ1-6, reads EAGVAQSPRYKIIEKRQSVAFWCNPISGHATLYWYQQILGQGPKLLIQFQNNGVVDDSQLPKDRFSAERLKGVDSTLKIQPAKLEDSAVYLCASSSQGSQPLHFGNGTRLTVT.

The J gene is TRBJ2-4, the V gene TRBV5-4; D is possibly TRBD1 (5 bases). The CDR3 contains 17 residues. CDR1 and CDR2 from the germline V gene are SGHNT and YYREEE (reference sequence). Deletions cut 0 bases from V and 2 bases from J, with 15 bases between. The CDR3 is CASSLVGRGIPKNIQYF. CDR3 nucleotide sequence: TGTGCCAGCAGCTTGGTTGGTAGGGGTATCCCCAAAAACATTCAGTACTTC. Full variable domain (outside the CDR3, taken from reference TRBV5-4 and TRBJ2-4): ETGVTQSPTHLIKTRGQQVTLRCSSQSGHNTVSWYQQALGQGPQFIFQYYREEENGRGNFPPRFSGLQFPNYSSELNVNALELDDSALYLCASSLVGRGIPKNIQYFGAGTRLSVL.

The V and J genes are TRBV10-2 and TRBJ2-7; 8 nucleotides line up with TRBD1. Unmatched junction bases numbered 6, after V lost 5 bases and J lost 3 bases. CDR3 size: 14 residues. CDR1 and CDR2 from the germline V gene are WSHSY and SAAADI. The CDR3 DNA reads as TGCGCCAGCAGTTCGAGGACAGGGTTCTACGAGCAGTACTTC. Translation gives CASSSRTGFYEQYF.

The rearrangement uses TRBV4-1 and TRBJ2-3, with D possibly matching TRBD1 (5 bases). V lost 1 base and J lost 0, with 11 bases in between. The germline V gene encodes CDR1 MGHRA and CDR2 YSYEKL. CDR3 length: 16 amino acids. The CDR3 coding sequence is TGCGCCAGCAGCCAAGGAAGGGGATATAGCACAGATACGCAGTATTTT. Protein sequence: CASSQGRGYSTDTQYF.

In regard to this clone: The identical CDR3 is also encoded by other nucleotide sequences in the sample. The chain recombines TRBV2 with TRBJ1-2; 7 bases fit TRBD1. The CDR3 has 12 residues. With V trimmed by 6 bases and J by 4 bases, 2 bases remained unmatched. The V gene's germline CDR1 is SNHLY and CDR2 FYNNEI. CDR3 DNA sequence: TGTGCCAGCAGAGGGGACAGCTATGGCTACACCTTC. It specifies CASRGDSYGYTF.

This sequence joins TRBV4-1 and TRBJ1-2, with TRBD1 identical over 9 bases. The length of the CDR3 is 18 residues. The germline V gene encodes CDR1 MGHRA and CDR2 YSYEKL. The ends lost 1 base at V and 11 bases at J; junction bases unmatched: 20. CDR3 region: CASSQGTGGVFRPAPYTF. The DNA for the CDR3 is TGCGCCAGCAGCCAAGGTACAGGGGGCGTTTTTCGACCTGCTCCGTACACCTTC.

This chain uses TRBV5-1 with TRBJ2-7; TRBD2 agrees at 9 bases. The CDR3 is 14 amino acids. V lost 1 base, J lost 3 bases, and 2 bases stayed unmatched. Germline assignment: CDR1 SGHRS and CDR2 YFSETQ. CDR3 in DNA: TGCGCCAGCAGCTTGCGAGCGGGGGGCTACGAGCAGTACTTC. Protein: CASSLRAGGYEQYF.

The genes are TRBV7-8 and TRBJ1-2, with 10 nucleotides matching TRBD1. The germline V gene has CDR1 SGHVS and CDR2 FQNEAQ. The trim removed 5 bases at V and 4 bases at J, leaving 10 bases unmatched. The CDR3 has 16 residues. The DNA of the CDR3 is TGTGCCAGCAGCCACGATGGGACAGGGGTCGGCTATGGCTACACCTTC. It translates to CASSHDGTGVGYGYTF.

Only a few counts were recorded for this clone. V gene TRBV5-4 combines with J gene TRBJ1-1; 9 positions match TRBD1. Trimming removed 3 bases from V and 8 bases from J; junction bases left unmatched: 5. Germline assignment: CDR1 SGHNT and CDR2 YYREEE (reference sequence). This CDR3 contains 13 residues. CDR3 sequence (DNA): TGTGCCAGCAGCTACAGGACAGGGGCGGAAGCTTTCTTT. This encodes CASSYRTGAEAFF.

Written as DNA, the CDR3 is TGTGCCAGCAGCTCCCCGGGACTAGCGGGGGGGGGACCAAACACCGGGGAGCTGTTTTTT. Amino acid sequence: CASSSPGLAGGGPNTGELFF. The J gene is TRBJ2-2, the V gene TRBV9, with 16 bases matching TRBD2. Germline values: CDR1 SGDLS, CDR2 YYNGEE. The CDR3 has 20 amino acids. V was pared by 4 bases and J by 2 bases, with 11 bases of the junction left unmatched.

The chain is built from TRBV7-9 and TRBJ1-3; D remains ambiguous. In germline, CDR1 is SEHNR, CDR2 FQNEAQ (reference sequence). Trimming took off 5 bases at V and 0 bases at J, with 11 bases between the two ends. This CDR3 region has 15 residues. The CDR3 nucleotides are TGTGCCAGCAGCCGTTCAGCGAGCTCTGGAAACACCATATATTTT. Residues: CASSRSASSGNTIYF.

The V and J genes are TRBV10-2 and TRBJ2-3; the D is unclear. Germline CDR1 reads WSHSY; CDR2 reads SAAADI. Trimming removed 4 bases at V and 6 bases at J, with 11 bases between. CDR3 length: 13 residues. The CDR3 bases are TGCGCCAGCAGTGTTCAAAAAGAGGATACGCAGTATTTT. Its translation is CASSVQKEDTQYF.

The chain carries TRBV14 and TRBJ2-1; maybe TRBD1 (6 bases). CDR3 size: 15 residues. Between the trimmed V and J ends, which lost 2 bases and 6 bases, there was a span of 14 bases. CDR1 SGHDN and CDR2 FVKESK come from the germline V gene. The CDR3 sequence is CASSQFGQKRNEQFF. CDR3 coding DNA: TGTGCCAGCAGCCAATTTGGACAGAAACGCAATGAGCAGTTCTTC.

This clone turned up a few times. The V call is TRBV5-1, the J call TRBJ2-7; D is unclear. This CDR3 spans 15 amino acids. The V gene's germline CDR1 is SGHRS and CDR2 YFSETQ. Between the trimmed V and J ends, which lost 0 bases and 2 bases, there was a span of 12 bases. CDR3 nucleotides: TGCGCCAGCAGCTTGGGGAGCGCGGCCACCTACGAGCAGTACTTC. Translation gives CASSLGSAATYEQYF.

The rearrangement links TRBV5-6 to TRBJ2-3; 9 nucleotides align to TRBD1. The CDR3 spans 16 residues. Per germline, CDR1 SGHDT and CDR2 YYEEEE. After removal of 1 base from V and 2 bases from J, the junction contained 5 bases not matched to a gene. The CDR3 coding sequence is TGTGCCAGCAGCTTGTTTAGGACAGGGGTCACAGATACGCAGTATTTT. It yields the protein CASSLFRTGVTDTQYF.

V gene TRBV6-6 combines with J gene TRBJ1-2, with D maybe TRBD1 (5 bases). The CDR3 is made up of 16 amino acids. CDR1 is MNHNY, CDR2 SVGAGI, per germline (reference sequence). Trimming took off 0 bases at V and 1 base at J, with 12 bases between the two ends. CDR3 protein: CASSYSKAGDNYGYTF. The CDR3 DNA sequence: TGTGCCAGCAGTTACTCGAAGGCGGGGGATAACTATGGCTACACCTTC.

This chain connects TRBV19 to TRBJ1-4; D remains unclear. Trimming cost V 11 bases and J 3 bases, with 16 bases left between them. There are 14 residues in the CDR3. Looked up from germline, CDR1 is LNHDA and CDR2 is SQIVND (reference sequence). The CDR3 is CAGTLVVANEKLFF. In DNA form, the CDR3 reads TGTGCCGGTACCTTAGTGGTGGCTAATGAAAAACTGTTTTTT. The entire variable domain, with the rest obtained from reference TRBV19 and TRBJ1-4, is as follows: DGGITQSPKYLFRKEGQNVTLSCEQNLNHDAMYWYRQDPGQGLRLIYYSQIVNDFQKGDIAEGYSVSREKKESFPLTVTSAQKNPTAFYLCAGTLVVANEKLFFGSGTQLSVL.

This clone was counted only a few times. V usage is TRBV5-4 and J usage is TRBJ1-1; no definite D call. Trimming pared 0 bases from V and 4 bases from J, leaving 13 bases between. The germline V gene encodes CDR1 SGHNT and CDR2 YYREEE (reference sequence). The CDR3 has 15 amino acids. The chain's CDR3 is CASSLGGLSSTEAFF. CDR3 bases: TGTGCCAGCAGCTTGGGAGGTTTATCGAGCACTGAAGCTTTCTTT.

V and J are TRBV27 and TRBJ1-6; D is unresolved. This CDR3 region has 17 residues. CDR1 is MNHEY, CDR2 SMNVEV, per germline (reference sequence). The V gene lost 3 bases and the J gene lost 6 bases, with 18 bases spanning the gap. The CDR3 sequence: CASSLGLSAGINSPLHF. The DNA of the CDR3 is TGTGCCAGCAGTTTGGGGTTAAGTGCCGGGATTAATTCACCCCTCCACTTT.

This chain joins TRBV5-6 and TRBJ2-4; 8 bases are a match to TRBD1. Germline trimming cut 3 bases from V and 0 bases from J; bases unmatched to any gene: 11. Germline V gives CDR1 SGHDT, CDR2 YYEEEE. The CDR3 runs to 18 residues. CDR3 protein: CASSSSSGTGLAKNIQYF. The CDR3 nucleotides are TGTGCCAGCAGCTCTTCGTCCGGGACAGGTTTAGCCAAAAACATTCAGTACTTC.

V and J are TRBV9 and TRBJ2-3, with 10 bases identical to TRBD2. The CDR3 spans 16 residues. Germline V CDR1 and CDR2: SGDLS, YYNGEE. The junction had 9 bases not matched to a gene; V was cut back by 4 bases and J by 4 bases. In DNA form, the CDR3 reads TGTGCCAGCAGCCCCCATAGCGGGGGGAGTGCAGATACGCAGTATTTT. This codes for CASSPHSGGSADTQYF.

The J gene is TRBJ1-3, the V gene TRBV29-1; unclear D gene. Germline V gene sequence: CDR1 SQVTM, CDR2 ANQGSEA. V was pared by 2 bases and J by 0 bases, with 11 bases between. The CDR3 has 15 residues. DNA of the CDR3: TGCAGCGTTGAATTCAGGCTAAGCTCTGGAAACACCATATATTTT. It codes for CSVEFRLSSGNTIYF.

The chain links TRBV27 to TRBJ1-1; 11 bases align to TRBD1. The junction had 4 bases not matched to a gene; V was cut back by 5 bases and J by 5 bases. The CDR3 runs to 14 residues. Germline V CDR1 and CDR2: MNHEY, SMNVEV (reference sequence). In DNA form, the CDR3 reads TGTGCCAGCAGTACGGGACAGGGGGTTACTGAAGCTTTCTTT. This encodes CASSTGQGVTEAFF.

The rearrangement links TRBV11-2 to TRBJ1-1; 7 bases line up with TRBD1. This CDR3 has 14 amino acids. V shed 5 bases, J shed 0 bases, and the junction held 3 bases outside the gene matches. CDR1 is SGHAT and CDR2 is FQNNGV in the germline V gene. This CDR3 reads CASSIDRVNTEAFF. DNA for the CDR3: TGTGCCAGCAGCATTGACAGGGTGAACACTGAAGCTTTCTTT. Full variable domain (rest looked up from reference TRBV11-2 and TRBJ1-1): EAGVAQSPRYKIIEKRQSVAFWCNPISGHATLYWYQQILGQGPKLLIQFQNNGVVDDSQLPKDRFSAERLKGVDSTLKIQPAKLEDSAVYLCASSIDRVNTEAFFGQGTRLTVV.

The V call is TRBV10-3, the J call TRBJ2-7, with TRBD1 identical over 7 bases. Germline V gives CDR1 ENHRY, CDR2 SYGVKD. The CDR3 is 15 residues long. Losses at the gene ends were 3 bases for V and 0 bases for J; bases not matched to a gene: 5. CDR3 nucleotide sequence: TGTGCCATCAGTGAAGGGACAGTAGACTCCTACGAGCAGTACTTC. Its protein product is CAISEGTVDSYEQYF.

The genes are TRBV7-3 and TRBJ1-6, with 7 bases that match TRBD1. V trimming: 4 bases; J trimming: 13 bases; junction bases outside the gene matches: 10. CDR1 SGHTA and CDR2 FQGTGA come from the germline V gene. The CDR3 is 14 residues long. The CDR3, as DNA: TGTGCCAGCAGCTCCCGACAGGGTAGCATCCCCCTCCACTTT. This codes for CASSSRQGSIPLHF.

There are a few counts of this clone. The chain is built from TRBV4-1 and TRBJ2-3, with D maybe TRBD2 (6 bases). The V gene's germline CDR1 is MGHRA and CDR2 YSYEKL. Trimming removed 2 bases from V and 3 bases from J, with 15 bases in between. This CDR3 has 16 amino acids. The CDR3 coding sequence is TGCGCCAGCAGCCAAATACCGGGACTTCCGACAGATACGCAGTATTTT. Encoded protein: CASSQIPGLPTDTQYF.

This chain links TRBV5-1 with TRBJ2-3; D is uncertain. From germline, CDR1 is SGHRS and CDR2 YFSETQ. The CDR3 is made up of 15 amino acids. V lost 1 base and J lost 0, with 9 bases in between. Here the CDR3 reads CASSLSPVSTDTQYF. The CDR3 DNA reads TGCGCCAGCAGCTTGAGCCCCGTTAGCACAGATACGCAGTATTTT.

The chain combines TRBV5-6 with TRBJ2-2; 10 nucleotides align to TRBD1. This CDR3 contains 14 residues. The germline V gene encodes CDR1 SGHDT and CDR2 YYEEEE. V gave up 4 bases and J gave up 9 bases; unmatched junction bases: 6. CDR3 in DNA: TGTGCCAGCAGCCCTGGGACAGGGGTCCGGGAGCTGTTTTTT. This translates into CASSPGTGVRELFF.